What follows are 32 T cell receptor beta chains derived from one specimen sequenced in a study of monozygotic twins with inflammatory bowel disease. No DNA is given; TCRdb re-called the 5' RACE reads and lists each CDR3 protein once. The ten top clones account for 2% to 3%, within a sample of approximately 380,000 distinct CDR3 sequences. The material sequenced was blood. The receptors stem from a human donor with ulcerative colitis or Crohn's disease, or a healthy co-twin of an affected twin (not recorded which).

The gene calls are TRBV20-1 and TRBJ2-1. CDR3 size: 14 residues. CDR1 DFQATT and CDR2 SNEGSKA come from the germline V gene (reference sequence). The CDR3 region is CSARETFGSGEQFF.

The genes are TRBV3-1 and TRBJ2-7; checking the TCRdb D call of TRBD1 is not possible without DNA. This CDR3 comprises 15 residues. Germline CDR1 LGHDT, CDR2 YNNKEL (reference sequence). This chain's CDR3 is CASSRSGGGSYEQYF.

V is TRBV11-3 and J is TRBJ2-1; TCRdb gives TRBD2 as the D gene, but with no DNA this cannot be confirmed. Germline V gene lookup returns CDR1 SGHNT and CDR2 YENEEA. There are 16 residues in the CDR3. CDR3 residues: CASSLAPGLADNEQFF.

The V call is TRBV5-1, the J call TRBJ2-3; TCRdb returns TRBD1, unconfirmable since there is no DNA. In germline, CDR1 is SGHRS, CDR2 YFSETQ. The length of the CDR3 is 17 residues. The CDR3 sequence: CASSLDVLDPSTDTQYF.

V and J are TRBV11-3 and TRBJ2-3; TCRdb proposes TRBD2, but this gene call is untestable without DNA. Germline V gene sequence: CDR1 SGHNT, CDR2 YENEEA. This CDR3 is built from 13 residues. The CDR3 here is CASSSRWADTQYF.

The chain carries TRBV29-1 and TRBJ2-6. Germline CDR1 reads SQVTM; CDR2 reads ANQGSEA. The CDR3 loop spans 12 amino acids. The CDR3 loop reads CSVVSGANVLTF.

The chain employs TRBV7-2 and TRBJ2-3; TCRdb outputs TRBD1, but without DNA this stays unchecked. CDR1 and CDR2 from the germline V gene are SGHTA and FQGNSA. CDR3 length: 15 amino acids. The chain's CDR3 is CASSVGAGRTDTQYF.

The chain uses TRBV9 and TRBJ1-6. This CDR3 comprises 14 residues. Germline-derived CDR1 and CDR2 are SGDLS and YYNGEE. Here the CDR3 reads CASSATPEGSPLHF.

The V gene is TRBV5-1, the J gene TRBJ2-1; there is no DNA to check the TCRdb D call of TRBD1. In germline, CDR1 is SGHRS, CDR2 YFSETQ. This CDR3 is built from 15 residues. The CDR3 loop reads CASSLEYRGANEQFF.

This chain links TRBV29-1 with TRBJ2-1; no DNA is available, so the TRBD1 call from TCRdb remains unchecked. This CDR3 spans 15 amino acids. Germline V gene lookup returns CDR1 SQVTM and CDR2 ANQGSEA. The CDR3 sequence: CSVQDRDRDNNEQFF.

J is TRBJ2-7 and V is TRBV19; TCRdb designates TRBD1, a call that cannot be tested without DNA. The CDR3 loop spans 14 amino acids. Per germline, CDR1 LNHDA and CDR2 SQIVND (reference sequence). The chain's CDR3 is CASIPQLGGCEQYF.

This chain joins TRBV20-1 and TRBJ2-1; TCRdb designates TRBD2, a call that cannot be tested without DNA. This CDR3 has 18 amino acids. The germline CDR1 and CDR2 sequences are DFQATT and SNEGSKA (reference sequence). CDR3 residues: CSAARLAGGPSSYNEQFF.

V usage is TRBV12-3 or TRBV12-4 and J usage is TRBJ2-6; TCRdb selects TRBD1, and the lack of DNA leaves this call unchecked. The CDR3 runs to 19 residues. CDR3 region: CASSHPRGQGATGANVLTF.

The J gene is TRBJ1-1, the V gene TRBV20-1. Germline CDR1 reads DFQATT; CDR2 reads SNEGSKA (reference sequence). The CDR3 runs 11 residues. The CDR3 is CSARKSTEAFF.

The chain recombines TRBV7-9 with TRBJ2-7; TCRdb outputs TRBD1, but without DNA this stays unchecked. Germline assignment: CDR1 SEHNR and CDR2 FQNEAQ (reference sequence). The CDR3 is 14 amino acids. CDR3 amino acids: CASSFHGTGNEQYF.

The CDR3 here is CSAGAGTGVFSEAFF. The chain has TRBV20-1 and TRBJ1-1; the TCRdb D gene call, TRBD1, has no DNA to confirm it. This CDR3 spans 15 amino acids. The germline V gene has CDR1 DFQATT and CDR2 SNEGSKA (reference sequence).

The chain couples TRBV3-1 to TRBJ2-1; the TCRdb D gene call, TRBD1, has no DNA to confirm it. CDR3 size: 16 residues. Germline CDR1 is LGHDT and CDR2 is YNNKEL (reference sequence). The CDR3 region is CASSQERPGGRGEQFF.

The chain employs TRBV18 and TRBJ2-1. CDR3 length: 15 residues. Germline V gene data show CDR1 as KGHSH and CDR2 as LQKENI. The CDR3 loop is CASSPLTTRFNEQFF.

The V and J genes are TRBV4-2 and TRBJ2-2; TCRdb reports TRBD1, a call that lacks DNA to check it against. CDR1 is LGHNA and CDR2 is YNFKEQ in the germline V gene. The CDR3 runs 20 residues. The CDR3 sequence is CASSQPPRQGAAKDTGELFF.

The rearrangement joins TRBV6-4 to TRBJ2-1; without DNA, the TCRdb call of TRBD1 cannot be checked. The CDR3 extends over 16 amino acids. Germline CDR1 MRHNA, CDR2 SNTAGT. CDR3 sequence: CASSDQGQTTYNEQFF.

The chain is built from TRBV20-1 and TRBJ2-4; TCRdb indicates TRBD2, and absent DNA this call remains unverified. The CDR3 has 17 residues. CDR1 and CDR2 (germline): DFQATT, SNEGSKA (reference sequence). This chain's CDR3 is CSASGLAGGGRENIQYF.

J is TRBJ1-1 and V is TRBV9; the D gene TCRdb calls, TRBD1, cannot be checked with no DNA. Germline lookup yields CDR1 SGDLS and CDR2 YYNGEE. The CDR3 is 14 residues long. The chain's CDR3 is CASSPGVGFSEAFF. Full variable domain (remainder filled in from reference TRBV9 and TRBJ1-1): DSGVTQTPKHLITATGQRVTLRCSPRSGDLSVYWYQQSLDQGLQFLIQYYNGEERAKGNILERFSAQQFPDLHSELNLSSLELGDSALYFCASSPGVGFSEAFFGQGTRLTVV.

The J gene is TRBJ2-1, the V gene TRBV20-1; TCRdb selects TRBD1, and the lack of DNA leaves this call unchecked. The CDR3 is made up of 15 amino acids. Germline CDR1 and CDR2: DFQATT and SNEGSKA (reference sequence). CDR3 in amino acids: CSAIRAGVTYNEQFF.

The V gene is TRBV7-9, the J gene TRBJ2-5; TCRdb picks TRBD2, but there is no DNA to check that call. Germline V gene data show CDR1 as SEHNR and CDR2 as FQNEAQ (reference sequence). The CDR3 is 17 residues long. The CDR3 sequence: CASSSGTSGGGLETQYF.

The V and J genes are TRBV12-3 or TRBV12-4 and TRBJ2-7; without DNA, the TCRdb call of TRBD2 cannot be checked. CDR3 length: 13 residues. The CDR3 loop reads CASSLGRKSEQYF.

The CDR3 sequence: CSVEAPGQVQETQYF. The rearrangement joins TRBV29-1 to TRBJ2-5; TCRdb outputs TRBD1, but without DNA this stays unchecked. Germline V lookup: CDR1 SQVTM, CDR2 ANQGSEA. CDR3 size: 15 residues.

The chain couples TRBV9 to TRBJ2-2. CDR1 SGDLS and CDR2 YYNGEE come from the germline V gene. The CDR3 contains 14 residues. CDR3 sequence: CASSALDYTGELFF.

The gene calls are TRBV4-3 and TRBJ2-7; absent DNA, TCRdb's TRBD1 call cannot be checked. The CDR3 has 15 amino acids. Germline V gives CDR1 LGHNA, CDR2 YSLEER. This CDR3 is CASSQGRTEPYEQYF.

The CDR3 loop reads CASSPTYSYEQYF. The chain carries TRBV27 and TRBJ2-7. From germline, CDR1 is MNHEY and CDR2 SMNVEV (reference sequence). CDR3 size: 13 residues.

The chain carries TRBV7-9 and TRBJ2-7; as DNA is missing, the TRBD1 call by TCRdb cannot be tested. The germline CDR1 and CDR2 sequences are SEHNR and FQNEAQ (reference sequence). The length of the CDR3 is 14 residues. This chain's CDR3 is CASSPWTGIYEQYF.

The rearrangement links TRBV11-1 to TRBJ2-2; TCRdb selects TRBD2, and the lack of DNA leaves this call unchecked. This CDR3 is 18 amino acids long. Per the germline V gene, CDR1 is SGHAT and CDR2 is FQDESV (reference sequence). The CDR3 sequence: CASSPFPGLSLEHGELFF.

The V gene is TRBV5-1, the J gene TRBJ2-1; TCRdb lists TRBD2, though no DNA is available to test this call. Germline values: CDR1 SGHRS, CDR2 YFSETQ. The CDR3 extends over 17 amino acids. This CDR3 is CASSPFGTRSSYNEQFF. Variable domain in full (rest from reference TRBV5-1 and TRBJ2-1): KAGVTQTPRYLIKTRGQQVTLSCSPISGHRSVSWYQQTPGQGLQFLFEYFSETQRNKGNFPGRFSGRQFSNSRSEMNVSTLELGDSALYLCASSPFGTRSSYNEQFFGPGTRLTVL.